Described below is a single T cell receptor beta chain sequence and its context. It has no known antigen specificity. No quality values exist for individual bases; no much larger clone is one base distant. This sample was included in a study of blood T cell repertoires in COVID-19 (TCRdb year 2020). In the study overall: The collaborator samples originated in the United States, Italy and Spain and spanned the acute and convalescent phases of COVID-19. The prospective study material was composed of cDNA or gDNA derived from T cells, B-cell-depleted T cells, or PBMCs. The dataset comprised deeply sampled blood TCRbeta repertoires from subjects exposed to, actively infected with, or recovered from COVID-19. The repertoires were released in a freely available public database intended as a resource for research on the immune response to SARS-CoV-2. Samples were obtained from the ongoing ImmuneRACE study (first 160 participants) and from over a thousand subjects provided by 6 global collaborators. Nearly every sample came with metadata listing a de-identified subject ID, COVID-19 status, age in years and sex. HLA class I and class II types, where available, came from metadata supplied by the sample provider rather than from assay-based typing.

One collaborating source in Seattle enrolled patients during active infection and followed them longitudinally through the course of disease. The collaborating institutions used their own protocols to collect whole blood in K2EDTA tubes. Collaborator samples were shipped for TCRbeta analysis as frozen whole blood, isolated PBMCs, or DNA extracted from either sample type. Overall results and qualifications from the work: How much clinical and demographic metadata was included differed by source and by participant, and the metadata was provided uncurated.

The immunoSEQ Assay, a bias-controlled multiplex PCR, was used to amplify TCRbeta CDR3 regions from genomic DNA. Concerning the study's data processing: The number of nucleated cells in each sample was estimated by amplification of reference gene primers within the assay. Sequence reads were collapsed and filtered to measure the absolute abundance of every unique TCRbeta CDR3 rearrangement. For each sample, productive Simpson clonality was calculated as the square root of Simpson's diversity index across productive rearrangements. As stored in TCRdb, this immuneACCESS dataset retains in-frame rearrangements with V and J assigned. A fraction of the clones does not appear; measured against another copy, unresolved V genes explain less than half of the discrepancy, and the remainder lacks a known reason. V and J calls and clone size are copied from that table; D and trimming were computed from the DNA. The sample has 100,000 to 120,000 clones on record, around 85% of them singletons. The top ten clones comprise approximately 5% of the sample.

Material: peripheral blood. The TCR was taken from a woman between 55 and 75 years old with COVID-19, enrolled during active disease.

At the DNA level, the sequence is TGTGCCACCAGTGGGACAGCGTACTATGGCTACACCTTC. The encoded protein is CATSGTAYYGYTF. This chain is built from TRBV24-1 and TRBJ1-2; a tentative D call is TRBD1 (6 bases match). V is pared back by 5 bases and J by 3 bases, with 9 bases lying between the germline termini. From its cysteine to its phenylalanine, the CDR3 spans 13 amino acids. Kept here is only the CDR3 DNA, which spans 39 bases and is read in frame from base 1. In the germline V gene, CDR1 corresponds to KGHDR and CDR2 to SFDVKD.